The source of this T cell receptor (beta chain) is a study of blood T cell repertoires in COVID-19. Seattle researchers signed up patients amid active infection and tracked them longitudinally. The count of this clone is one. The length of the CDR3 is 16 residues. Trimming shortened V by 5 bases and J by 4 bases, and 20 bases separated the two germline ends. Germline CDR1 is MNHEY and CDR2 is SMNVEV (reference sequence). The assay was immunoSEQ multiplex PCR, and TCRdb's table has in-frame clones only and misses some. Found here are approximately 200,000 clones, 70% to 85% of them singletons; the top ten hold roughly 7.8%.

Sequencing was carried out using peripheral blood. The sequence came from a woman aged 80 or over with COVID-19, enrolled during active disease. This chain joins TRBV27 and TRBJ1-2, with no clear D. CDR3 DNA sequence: TGTGCCAGCAGTCCCTGGGAGGGTAATATTCCCTATGGCTACACCTTC. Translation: CASSPWEGNIPYGYTF.